These 19 T cell receptor beta chains were all obtained from the same sample, sequenced in a study of a mutant IDH1 vaccine in newly diagnosed glioma. Time point specified: week 23, last vaccination. Each vaccine dose was 300 ug of mutant IDH1 20-mer peptide, with topical imiquimod. Sequencing used immunoSEQ multiplex PCR; TCRdb keeps in-frame clones, though not all of them. The sample holds 43,000 or so clones, about 88% seen once. No antigen has been assigned to these receptors. The source was PBMCs, collected from a glioma patient whose treatment included an IDH1 peptide vaccine. The origin of the receptors is a woman in her late teens or twenties with glioma. Some clones in this sample may be carry-over from other donors' samples.

About this clone: Other DNA sequences in the sample encode the same CDR3. The chain uses TRBV19 and TRBJ1-1; D is unclear. Germline values: CDR1 LNHDA, CDR2 SQIVND (reference sequence). There are 13 residues in the CDR3. The ends were cut back, 3 bases at V and 2 bases at J, with 7 bases in the middle. DNA of the CDR3: TGTGCCAGTAGTATCCGGGGAAACACTGAAGCTTTCTTT. It is translated as CASSIRGNTEAFF.

The rearrangement links TRBV6-1 to TRBJ2-7; 9 nucleotides match TRBD2. Per germline, CDR1 MNHNS and CDR2 SASEGT. CDR3 length: 16 residues. V gave up 4 bases and J gave up 7 bases; unmatched junction bases: 14. As DNA, the CDR3 is TGTGCCAGCAGTGCATCCCGGGGACTAGCTATCGGGGAGCAGTACTTC. Amino acids: CASSASRGLAIGEQYF.

The genes are TRBV6-4 and TRBJ2-7; 9 positions match TRBD1. Germline V gene lookup returns CDR1 MRHNA and CDR2 SNTAGT. J lost 2 bases, V lost 5 bases, and 4 bases had no gene match. The CDR3 covers 14 residues. DNA for the CDR3: TGTGCCAGCAGTCTGGGACAGGGCCCCTACGAGCAGTACTTC. Translation gives CASSLGQGPYEQYF.

The chain combines TRBV19 with TRBJ2-7; possible D gene TRBD2, 5 bases. The germline V gene has CDR1 LNHDA and CDR2 SQIVND (reference sequence). The V and J ends lost 1 base and 0 bases respectively, with 7 bases between them. The CDR3 consists of 14 residues. In DNA form, the CDR3 reads TGTGCCAGTAGTATAGTCGAGGGCTCCTACGAGCAGTACTTC. Translating gives CASSIVEGSYEQYF.

DNA for the CDR3: TGCAGCGTTGAAGAGGAGACTAGCGGGGGGGAGCAGTTCTTC. Protein product: CSVEEETSGGEQFF. The gene calls are TRBV29-1 and TRBJ2-1; 13 bases agree with TRBD2. The ends lost 0 bases at V and 10 bases at J; junction bases unmatched: 3. This CDR3 comprises 14 residues. Germline CDR1 is SQVTM and CDR2 is ANQGSEA.

CDR3 region: CASWALMNTEAFF. The CDR3, as DNA: TGTGCCAGCTGGGCATTAATGAACACTGAAGCTTTCTTT. The V gene is TRBV6-5, the J gene TRBJ1-1; no reliable D call. V lost 8 bases to trimming and J lost 0 bases, with 10 bases between them. This CDR3 contains 13 residues. Per germline, CDR1 MNHEY and CDR2 SVGAGI.

V gene TRBV9 combines with J gene TRBJ2-1; D unresolved. Germline CDR1 reads SGDLS; CDR2 reads YYNGEE. The CDR3 runs 18 residues. V gave up 2 bases and J gave up 0 bases, with 18 bases separating them. Here the CDR3 reads CASSVGYRSLTSYNEQFF. CDR3 in DNA: TGTGCCAGCAGCGTGGGCTACCGCTCCCTTACCTCCTACAATGAGCAGTTCTTC. The variable domain in full, completed from reference TRBV9 and TRBJ2-1, reads DSGVTQTPKHLITATGQRVTLRCSPRSGDLSVYWYQQSLDQGLQFLIQYYNGEERAKGNILERFSAQQFPDLHSELNLSSLELGDSALYFCASSVGYRSLTSYNEQFFGPGTRLTVL.

This CDR3 reads CASSSDSPPYNEQFF. The CDR3 region has the DNA TGCGCCAGCAGCTCAGACAGCCCCCCCTACAATGAGCAGTTCTTC. The V gene is TRBV5-1, the J gene TRBJ2-1; a weak D match, TRBD1 (5 bases). Germline-derived CDR1 and CDR2 are SGHRS and YFSETQ. With 3 bases removed from V and 2 bases from J, the gap between germline ends came to 12 bases. The CDR3 extends over 15 amino acids.

The DNA for the CDR3 is TGTGCCAGCGGATCCGTAGTCGGCCATACGCAGTATTTT. Translation gives CASGSVVGHTQYF. The V call is TRBV6-1, the J call TRBJ2-3; D is uncertain. The CDR3 consists of 13 residues. The V gene's germline CDR1 is MNHNS and CDR2 SASEGT. The ends were cut back, 8 bases at V and 7 bases at J, with 16 bases in the middle.

This clone was found a few times. The chain uses TRBV7-9 and TRBJ2-7, with D tentatively TRBD1 (6 bases). The CDR3 contains 14 residues. Germline lookup yields CDR1 SEHNR and CDR2 FQNEAQ (reference sequence). Between the trimmed V and J ends, which lost 1 base and 3 bases, there was a span of 10 bases. CDR3 sequence (DNA): TGTGCCAGCAGCTTAGGGACAGCGTACTACGAGCAGTACTTC. Protein sequence: CASSLGTAYYEQYF.

The V and J genes are TRBV30 and TRBJ2-2; D uncertain. This CDR3 contains 13 residues. V was trimmed by 2 bases and J by 0 bases, leaving 4 bases between them. Looked up from germline, CDR1 is GTSNPN and CDR2 is SVGIG (reference sequence). The CDR3 region has the DNA TGTGCCTGGAGTTTGTCGAACACCGGGGAGCTGTTTTTT. Protein: CAWSLSNTGELFF.

The J gene is TRBJ2-3, the V gene TRBV14; D not resolved. CDR1 is SGHDN and CDR2 is FVKESK in the germline V gene. The V end lost 0 bases, the J end lost 0 bases, and 13 bases lay between the germline ends. The CDR3 is made up of 17 amino acids. The CDR3 reads CASSQDDGRSSTDTQYF. Written as DNA, the CDR3 is TGTGCCAGCAGCCAAGACGATGGGCGGAGTAGCACAGATACGCAGTATTTT.

V is TRBV7-4 and J is TRBJ2-6; possibly TRBD1 for D (5 bases). The CDR3 runs to 18 residues. The ends were cut back, 5 bases at V and 5 bases at J, with 22 bases in the middle. Germline CDR1 SGHVT, CDR2 SQSDAQ. CDR3 DNA: TGTGCCAGCAGCGCTTGTGACAGCTCACAAAGTCGGGCCAACGTCCTGACTTTC. Protein product: CASSACDSSQSRANVLTF.

V and J are TRBV7-8 and TRBJ1-4, with 9 positions matching TRBD1. With 5 bases clipped from V and 7 bases from J, the junction kept 5 bases outside the gene matches. This CDR3 spans 14 amino acids. Germline V gives CDR1 SGHVS, CDR2 FQNEAQ. CDR3 amino acids: CASSQGTGSEKLFF. The DNA for the CDR3 is TGTGCCAGCAGCCAGGGGACAGGGAGTGAAAAACTGTTTTTT.

The chain joins TRBV6-6 to TRBJ2-7; D is possibly TRBD2 (6 bases). Per the germline V gene, CDR1 is MNHNY and CDR2 is SVGAGI (reference sequence). CDR3 length: 16 amino acids. The V end lost 0 bases, the J end lost 0 bases, and 12 bases lay between the germline ends. CDR3 protein: CASSYSGGVSSYEQYF. CDR3 bases: TGTGCCAGCAGTTACTCTGGCGGGGTAAGCTCCTACGAGCAGTACTTC.

J is TRBJ2-7 and V is TRBV5-4; D could derive from TRBD1 or TRBD2 (5 bases each). There are 16 residues in the CDR3. V lost 5 bases and J lost 6, with 24 bases in between. Germline lookup yields CDR1 SGHNT and CDR2 YYREEE (reference sequence). CDR3 in DNA: TGTGCCAGCAGTAATAATATCGGGACCATGGCCTCCGAGCAGTACTTC. It specifies CASSNNIGTMASEQYF.

The J gene is TRBJ2-7, the V gene TRBV19; D may be TRBD1 (6 bases). V was clipped by 4 bases and J by 4 bases, with 17 bases between them. This CDR3 spans 15 amino acids. Germline CDR1 is LNHDA and CDR2 is SQIVND (reference sequence). Here the CDR3 reads CASSRTAVGFYEQYF. CDR3 coding DNA: TGTGCCAGTAGTAGGACAGCTGTGGGTTTTTACGAGCAGTACTTC.

The V call is TRBV11-2, the J call TRBJ2-6; either TRBD1 or TRBD2 may supply D (5 bases each). Germline V lookup: CDR1 SGHAT, CDR2 FQNNGV. Trimming shortened V by 4 bases and J by 0 bases, and 16 bases separated the two germline ends. The CDR3 is made up of 18 amino acids. The CDR3 reads CASSSGPTSPSGANVLTF. In nucleotides, the CDR3 is TGTGCCAGCAGCTCGGGACCCACCTCCCCCTCTGGGGCCAACGTCCTGACTTTC.

V and J are TRBV7-2 and TRBJ2-1, with a tentative D call TRBD2 (6 bases). Germline-derived CDR1 and CDR2 are SGHTA and FQGNSA. The V end lost 5 bases, the J end lost 3 bases, and 8 bases lay between the germline ends. CDR3 length equals 13 residues. CDR3 protein: CASSREIYNEQFF. The CDR3 bases are TGTGCCAGCAGCCGGGAGATCTACAATGAGCAGTTCTTC.